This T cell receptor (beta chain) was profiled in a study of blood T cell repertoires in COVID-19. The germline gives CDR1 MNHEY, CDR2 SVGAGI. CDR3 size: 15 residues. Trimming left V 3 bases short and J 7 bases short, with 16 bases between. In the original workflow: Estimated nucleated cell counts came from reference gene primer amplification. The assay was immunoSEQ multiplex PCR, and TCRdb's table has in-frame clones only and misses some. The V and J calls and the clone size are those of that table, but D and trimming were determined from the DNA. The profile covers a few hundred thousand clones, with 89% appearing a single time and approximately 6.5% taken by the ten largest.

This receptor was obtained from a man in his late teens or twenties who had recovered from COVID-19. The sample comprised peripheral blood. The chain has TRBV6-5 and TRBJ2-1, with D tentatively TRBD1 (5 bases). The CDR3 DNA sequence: TGTGCCAGCAGTTATCTGCCGTTCAGGGTTAATGAGCAGTTCTTC. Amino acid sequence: CASSYLPFRVNEQFF.